The 32 T cell receptor beta chains given below trace back to one sample, sequenced in a study of T cells in Graves' hyperthyroidism and ophthalmopathy. Authors of the study amplified TCR beta CDR3 regions from RNA transcripts. With the HTBI primer set, the TCR CDR3 went through a first round of RT-PCR. TCRdb re-called the multiplex PCR reads with MiXCR, one entry per CDR3 protein. The data contain about 340,000 distinct CDR3 sequences, roughly 21% of them seen just once; the ten biggest clones take up over 40%. The specimen was blood. The receptor set was obtained from a woman aged 50 to 65 with Graves' hyperthyroidism.

This clonotype has only a few counts. The chain uses TRBV19 and TRBJ1-2; D ambiguous. CDR1 is LNHDA and CDR2 is SQIVND in the germline V gene (reference sequence). CDR3 length: 11 amino acids. Trimming took off 6 bases at V and 10 bases at J, with 12 bases between the two ends. CDR3 sequence (DNA): TGTGCCAGTAGATCCGGACGGTTCTACACCTTC. Amino acids: CASRSGRFYTF.

This clonotype has only a few counts. This may come from a read error, since a much larger clone is one base off. The genes are TRBV5-1 and TRBJ1-5; 9 bases fit TRBD1. The CDR3 sequence is 14 residues long. Per germline, CDR1 SGHRS and CDR2 YFSETQ. The V segment lost 4 bases and the J segment 6 bases; nucleotides outside the gene matches: 5. The CDR3 sequence is CASSAGQGGQPQHF. As DNA, the CDR3 is TGCGCCAGCAGCGCGGGACAGGGAGGTCAGCCCCAGCATTTT.

This clonotype was detected many times. The V call is TRBV7-6, the J call TRBJ2-3, with no clear D. The germline gives CDR1 SGHVS, CDR2 FNYEAQ. The CDR3 runs to 14 residues. The V and J ends lost 5 bases and 6 bases respectively, with 15 bases between them. The CDR3 spells CASSQTVGFDTQYF. Written as DNA, the CDR3 is TGTGCCAGCAGCCAGACGGTAGGGTTCGATACGCAGTATTTT.

This clonotype was seen ten or more times. The chain combines TRBV11-3 with TRBJ2-5; the D gene is possibly TRBD2 (6 bases). The CDR3 length is 16 residues. Trimming left V 5 bases short and J 0 bases short, with 16 bases between. Germline CDR1 SGHNT, CDR2 YENEEA. The CDR3 loop is CASSPGSGEYQETQYF. The CDR3 bases are TGTGCCAGCAGCCCTGGGTCGGGGGAATACCAAGAGACCCAGTACTTC.

This clonotype occurred many times. V gene TRBV5-1 combines with J gene TRBJ2-3; 14 bases are shared with TRBD2. Germline V lookup: CDR1 SGHRS, CDR2 YFSETQ. This CDR3 contains 17 residues. V shed 4 bases, J shed 1 base, and the junction held 5 bases outside the gene matches. CDR3 region: CASSQTTSGRGTDTQYF. DNA of the CDR3: TGCGCCAGCAGCCAAACGACTAGCGGGAGGGGCACAGATACGCAGTATTTT.

This clonotype was observed a few times. The CDR3 region is CASSLPGQTNYGYTF. CDR3 coding DNA: TGTGCCAGCAGCCTCCCCGGACAGACGAACTATGGCTACACCTTC. V and J are TRBV14 and TRBJ1-2; D is perhaps TRBD1 (6 bases). This CDR3 is 15 amino acids long. Germline V gives CDR1 SGHDN, CDR2 FVKESK. V lost 4 bases to trimming and J lost 2 bases, with 14 bases between them.

The rearrangement links TRBV20-1 to TRBJ1-4, with 7 bases matching TRBD1. This CDR3 comprises 14 residues. V trimming: 0 bases; J trimming: 8 bases; junction bases outside the gene matches: 6. Germline lookup yields CDR1 DFQATT and CDR2 SNEGSKA (reference sequence). CDR3 in amino acids: CSARDRGIREKLFF. DNA of the CDR3: TGCAGTGCTAGAGACAGGGGGATACGGGAAAAACTGTTTTTT.

This clonotype showed up many times. V usage is TRBV28 and J usage is TRBJ1-5; the D is unclear. The CDR3 length is 18 residues. The germline CDR1 and CDR2 sequences are MDHEN and SYDVKM. The V and J ends lost 3 bases and 1 base respectively, with 19 bases between them. The CDR3 reads CASSFHQIRSHSNQPQHF. In DNA, the CDR3 is TGTGCCAGCAGTTTCCACCAAATACGCAGCCACAGCAATCAGCCCCAGCATTTT. The variable domain in full, with the rest retrieved from reference TRBV28 and TRBJ1-5, is DVKVTQSSRYLVKRTGEKVFLECVQDMDHENMFWYRQDPGLGLRLIYFSYDVKMKEKGDIPEGYSVSREKKERFSLILESASTNQTSMYLCASSFHQIRSHSNQPQHFGDGTRLSIL.

This clonotype was recorded at least ten times. The chain couples TRBV28 to TRBJ2-1, with 7 bases lining up with TRBD2. The ends lost 3 bases at V and 3 bases at J; junction bases unmatched: 8. CDR1 and CDR2 from the germline V gene are MDHEN and SYDVKM. This CDR3 contains 16 residues. CDR3: CASSLSGLGVYNEQFF. The DNA for the CDR3 is TGTGCCAGCAGTTTGAGTGGACTAGGGGTCTACAATGAGCAGTTCTTC.

As regards this clonotype: A much more abundant neighbour one base away suggests this may be a read error. The rearrangement links TRBV6-1 to TRBJ2-7; D is unclear. Trimming cost V 3 bases and J 5 bases, with 14 bases left between them. Germline V CDR1 and CDR2: MNHNS, SASEGT. The CDR3 loop spans 14 amino acids. The CDR3 DNA reads as TGTGCCAGCAGTGAGAGGTCACCTCCTGACGAGCAGTACTTC. Its translation is CASSERSPPDEQYF.

The rearrangement uses TRBV6-5 and TRBJ1-2; D gene uncertain. The CDR3 covers 14 residues. Germline V gene lookup returns CDR1 MNHEY and CDR2 SVGAGI. Trimming stripped 0 bases from V and 1 base from J, with 6 bases between. The CDR3 bases are TGTGCCAGCAGTTACTCGGCGGTTAACTATGGCTACACCTTC. Translating gives CASSYSAVNYGYTF.

This clonotype has ten or more counts. The V call is TRBV7-8, the J call TRBJ1-3; the D is unclear. Germline values: CDR1 SGHVS, CDR2 FQNEAQ. This CDR3 is 13 amino acids long. V lost 5 bases and J lost 5, with 10 bases in between. This CDR3 reads CASSPRGRNTIYF. CDR3 coding DNA: TGTGCCAGCAGCCCGAGAGGGCGAAACACCATATATTTT.

The sample holds a few counts of this clonotype. CDR3 region: CASSLAGRGSYNEQFF. The CDR3 DNA reads TGTGCCAGCAGTTTAGCGGGGCGGGGGTCTTACAATGAGCAGTTCTTC. The rearrangement links TRBV12-3 or TRBV12-4 to TRBJ2-1; 7 bases agree with TRBD2. After removal of 0 bases from V and 4 bases from J, the junction contained 6 bases not matched to a gene. The CDR3 length is 16 residues.

This clonotype has more than one count but fewer than ten. The chain joins TRBV9 to TRBJ2-1; a possible D gene is TRBD2 (6 bases). Germline V CDR1 and CDR2: SGDLS, YYNGEE. V was clipped by 0 bases and J by 7 bases, with 14 bases between them. This CDR3 is built from 15 residues. CDR3 coding DNA: TGTGCCAGCAGCGTAGCCCCGACGGGAGCAAATGAGCAGTTCTTC. Encoded protein: CASSVAPTGANEQFF.

In its sample, this clonotype was seen many times. V usage is TRBV7-3 and J usage is TRBJ2-1, with 10 bases lining up with TRBD1. The J segment lost 6 bases and the V segment lost 3 bases, leaving 8 bases of the junction unmatched. The germline CDR1 and CDR2 sequences are SGHTA and FQGTGA. CDR3 size: 16 residues. CDR3 in DNA: TGTGCCAGCAGCTTGACGGGACAGGGGATAGGCAATGAGCAGTTCTTC. It codes for CASSLTGQGIGNEQFF.

This clonotype was counted only a few times. The gene calls are TRBV3-1 and TRBJ1-5; TRBD1 agrees at 9 bases. This CDR3 is 16 amino acids long. Germline-derived CDR1 and CDR2 are LGHDT and YNNKEL (reference sequence). V lost 2 bases and J lost 6; bases outside the gene matches: 8. The CDR3 here is CASSQSVGQGGQPQHF. DNA for the CDR3: TGTGCCAGCAGCCAAAGCGTGGGACAGGGTGGTCAGCCCCAGCATTTT.

J is TRBJ1-2 and V is TRBV5-6; D is unclear. The CDR3 length is 14 residues. V was pared by 8 bases and J by 2 bases, with 16 bases between. Germline CDR1 is SGHDT and CDR2 is YYEEEE. CDR3 residues: CASLTSRTNYGYTF. The CDR3 nucleotides read TGTGCCAGTCTGACGTCCAGGACGAACTATGGCTACACCTTC. The whole variable domain, filled in from reference TRBV5-6 and TRBJ1-2, reads DAGVTQSPTHLIKTRGQQVTLRCSPKSGHDTVSWYQQALGQGPQFIFQYYEEEERQRGNFPDRFSGHQFPNYSSELNVNALLLGDSALYLCASLTSRTNYGYTFGSGTRLTVV.

In regard to this clonotype: Just one base apart from a much larger clone, this may be a read error. This chain links TRBV7-9 with TRBJ2-7; the match to TRBD1 covers 8 bases. The CDR3 has 16 residues. Germline CDR1 is SEHNR and CDR2 is FQNEAQ (reference sequence). With 5 bases clipped from V and 0 bases from J, the junction kept 9 bases outside the gene matches. CDR3 nucleotides: TGTGCCAGCAGCCCGGGACAGGAGGTTTTCTCCTACGAGCAGTACTTC. This sequence encodes CASSPGQEVFSYEQYF.

This clonotype has a handful of counts. The chain combines TRBV27 with TRBJ1-1; D is unclear. Trimming stripped 3 bases from V and 3 bases from J, with 8 bases between. This CDR3 is built from 13 residues. Germline-derived CDR1 and CDR2 are MNHEY and SMNVEV (reference sequence). The CDR3 nucleotides read TGTGCCAGCAGTTTCGGCCTTGACACTGAAGCTTTCTTT. It specifies CASSFGLDTEAFF.

This clonotype occurred a few times. The J gene is TRBJ2-6, the V gene TRBV12-3 or TRBV12-4; 9 nucleotides line up with TRBD1. V shed 6 bases and J 4 bases; nucleotides not matched to a gene: 7. This CDR3 is built from 16 residues. CDR3 in DNA: TGTGCCAGCAGCTGGCGGACAGGGGTCGGGGCCAACGTCCTGACTTTC. Amino acids: CASSWRTGVGANVLTF.

This clonotype showed up many times. This sequence joins TRBV2 and TRBJ2-1; 13 bases are shared with TRBD2. CDR1 SNHLY and CDR2 FYNNEI come from the germline V gene. This CDR3 comprises 18 residues. V was clipped by 0 bases and J by 0 bases; unmatched bases: 2. CDR3 DNA sequence: TGTGCCAGCAGTGAAGCTCGGACTAGCGGGAGCTCCTACAATGAGCAGTTCTTC. Translation gives CASSEARTSGSSYNEQFF.

This chain uses TRBV6-7 with TRBJ2-1; D gene unclear. TRBV6-7 is marked as an open reading frame, function uncertain. The V end was cut by 8 bases, the J end by 0 bases, with 8 bases between. This CDR3 has 13 amino acids. Written as DNA, the CDR3 is TGTGCCAGCGGTAGTGGCTCCTACAATGAGCAGTTCTTC. It codes for CASGSGSYNEQFF.

This clonotype came up a few times. V and J are TRBV4-2 and TRBJ1-3; tentatively, D is TRBD1 (5 bases). V lost 3 bases and J lost 2, with 14 bases in between. Germline V CDR1 and CDR2: LGHNA, YNFKEQ. The CDR3 extends over 16 amino acids. CDR3 DNA sequence: TGTGCCAGCAGCCAGCGTACCGGGACGACTGGAAACACCATATATTTT. Translated, it gives CASSQRTGTTGNTIYF.

This clonotype was recorded many times. The chain combines TRBV5-1 with TRBJ2-3; D remains ambiguous. The CDR3 sequence is 14 residues long. From germline, CDR1 is SGHRS and CDR2 YFSETQ. The ends were cut back, 0 bases at V and 6 bases at J, with 11 bases in the middle. The CDR3 DNA reads as TGCGCCAGCAGCTTGGGGCAGTCCTACGATACGCAGTATTTT. Translating gives CASSLGQSYDTQYF. The full variable domain, completed using reference TRBV5-1 and TRBJ2-3, is KAGVTQTPRYLIKTRGQQVTLSCSPISGHRSVSWYQQTPGQGLQFLFEYFSETQRNKGNFPGRFSGRQFSNSRSEMNVSTLELGDSALYLCASSLGQSYDTQYFGPGTRLTVL.

This clonotype was seen many times. V and J are TRBV20-1 and TRBJ2-1, with D possibly being TRBD1 or TRBD2 (5 bases each). The CDR3 is 17 residues long. Germline CDR1 is DFQATT and CDR2 is SNEGSKA (reference sequence). Trimming cost V 5 bases and J 0 bases, with 20 bases left between them. The CDR3 sequence is CSAPQGGRRSSYNEQFF. The CDR3 DNA is TGCAGTGCTCCTCAGGGCGGGCGGCGGAGCTCCTACAATGAGCAGTTCTTC.

This clonotype was counted only a few times. This rearrangement joins TRBV7-2 to TRBJ2-7; TRBD2 aligns across 7 bases. The CDR3 is made up of 18 amino acids. With 2 bases clipped from V and 0 bases from J, the junction kept 13 bases outside the gene matches. The germline gives CDR1 SGHTA, CDR2 FQGNSA. As DNA, the CDR3 is TGTGCCAGCAGCTTAAGGAGTAGCGGGTATAAAAACTCCTACGAGCAGTACTTC. Amino acids: CASSLRSSGYKNSYEQYF.

This clonotype was found many times. The rearrangement links TRBV3-1 to TRBJ2-7; unclear D gene. Germline CDR1 reads LGHDT; CDR2 reads YNNKEL (reference sequence). This CDR3 region has 18 residues. V dropped 1 base and J dropped 0 bases, with 19 bases sitting between them. This chain's CDR3 is CASSQGRGRRSSSYEQYF. Here the CDR3 DNA reads TGTGCCAGCAGCCAAGGGCGTGGGCGACGGTCTAGCTCCTACGAGCAGTACTTC.

This clonotype was seen only a few times. For the CDR3, the DNA is TGTGCCAGCAGGACCGGGACGGCGGGGGAAAAACTGTTTTTT. Translated, it gives CASRTGTAGEKLFF. The rearrangement uses TRBV12-3 or TRBV12-4 and TRBJ1-4; perhaps TRBD1 as D (5 bases). Trimming cost V 6 bases and J 8 bases, with 16 bases left between them. The CDR3 length is 14 residues.

The chain combines TRBV10-3 with TRBJ1-3; tentatively, D is TRBD1 (5 bases). Germline loops: CDR1 ENHRY, CDR2 SYGVKD. Trimming stripped 2 bases from V and 2 bases from J, with 13 bases between. The CDR3 length is 16 residues. The CDR3 loop is CAISEPGVQPGNTIYF. CDR3 DNA sequence: TGTGCCATCAGTGAGCCGGGGGTTCAACCTGGAAACACCATATATTTT.

This clonotype was found many times. The genes are TRBV30 and TRBJ1-5; D might be TRBD1 (5 bases). Trimming cost V 0 bases and J 4 bases, with 22 bases left between them. The CDR3 contains 18 residues. CDR1 and CDR2 from the germline V gene are GTSNPN and SVGIG (reference sequence). CDR3 nucleotide sequence: TGTGCCTGGAGTGTACGGGGCCGGGGAGAGGTTTTAAATCAGCCCCAGCATTTT. Amino acids: CAWSVRGRGEVLNQPQHF.

This clonotype came up a few times. The genes are TRBV30 and TRBJ2-3; 11 nucleotides align to TRBD2. The CDR3 has 16 residues. The junction had 2 bases not matched to a gene; V was cut back by 0 bases and J by 0 bases. Germline CDR1 is GTSNPN and CDR2 is SVGIG (reference sequence). In DNA, the CDR3 is TGTGCCTGGAGTGTAATAGCGGGGGGGAGCACAGATACGCAGTATTTT. It yields the protein CAWSVIAGGSTDTQYF.

V and J are TRBV24-1 and TRBJ1-2, with 7 bases matching TRBD1. The CDR3 sequence is 14 residues long. Germline V gene sequence: CDR1 KGHDR, CDR2 SFDVKD. The ends lost 4 bases at V and 3 bases at J; junction bases unmatched: 4. CDR3 coding DNA: TGTGCCACCAGTGACCAACAGGGGTACTATGGCTACACCTTC. Encoded protein: CATSDQQGYYGYTF.